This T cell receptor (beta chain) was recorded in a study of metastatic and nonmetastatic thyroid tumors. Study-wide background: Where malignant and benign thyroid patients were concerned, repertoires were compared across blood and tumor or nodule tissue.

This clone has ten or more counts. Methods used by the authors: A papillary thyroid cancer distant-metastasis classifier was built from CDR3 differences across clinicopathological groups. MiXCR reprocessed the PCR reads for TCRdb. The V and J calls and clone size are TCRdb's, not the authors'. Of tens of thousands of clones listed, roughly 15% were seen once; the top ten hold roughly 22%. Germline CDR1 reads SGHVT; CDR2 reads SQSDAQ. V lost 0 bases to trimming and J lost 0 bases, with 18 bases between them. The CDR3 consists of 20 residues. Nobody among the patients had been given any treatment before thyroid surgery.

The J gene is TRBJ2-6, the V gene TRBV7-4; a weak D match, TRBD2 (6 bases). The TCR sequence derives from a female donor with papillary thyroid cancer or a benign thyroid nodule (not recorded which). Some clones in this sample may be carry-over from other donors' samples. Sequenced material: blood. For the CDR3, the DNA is TGTGCCAGCAGCTTAGCGAGACTGGCGGAGGGCCGCTCTGGGGCCAACGTCCTGACTTTC. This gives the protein CASSLARLAEGRSGANVLTF.